This TCR beta chain comes out of a study of cytomegalovirus exposure and HLA in healthy donors (dated by TCRdb to about 2017). Notes on the research overall: The 650 to 800 repertoires of the first cohort and the approximately 110 validation repertoires were produced on the same platform, according to a later analysis. The study aimed to test whether cataloging public T cell receptors could reveal signatures of past pathogen exposure. A separate validation cohort of approximately 120 different subjects was used in addition to the approximately 610-subject first cohort. High-throughput TCR immunosequencing, statistical association of individual TCRs with disease status, and machine learning were combined to predict cytomegalovirus infection status.

Within its sample, this clone is medium-sized (0.01 to 0.1%). The target of this receptor is not known. No quality values exist for individual bases; no much larger clone is one base distant. Separate from the roughly 630-subject first cohort, the validation cohort of 95 to 150 subjects was the group to which the donors belonged. Receptors were amplified or captured by the immunoSEQ multiplex PCR assay. From the authors' description of their analysis: A statistical classification framework was built to diagnose cytomegalovirus status from the catalog of TCR beta chain sequences. Entries here come from immuneACCESS through TCRdb and include only in-frame sequences with V and J called. Some clones fail to appear in such tables; in the studies checked, an unresolved V gene covers under half of the shortfall, and the cause of the remainder is unknown. The V and J calls and the clone size are those of that table, but D and trimming were determined from the DNA. A total of some 130,000 clones appear in this sample, roughly 79% of them only once. The leading ten clones occupy just under 30% of the sample.

The investigation overall reported the following: In a later analysis, TCRs clustered in the first cohort were found to also tend to co-occur in the 110 or so validation repertoires, with 90% to 95% of cluster scores above 0. Three of the identified cytomegalovirus-associated TCR beta chains were confirmed in vitro to be specific for cytomegalovirus antigens. In both the original and validation cohorts, the classifier was reported to diagnose cytomegalovirus status with high specificity and sensitivity. A later analysis lacked HLA typing for the validation cohort, so it scored co-occurrence in that cohort across all 120 repertoires. The authors suggested that the approach could potentially be generalized to other disease states and immunological phenotypes. In the study, around 150 TCR beta chains were listed as associated with cytomegalovirus. Most TCR sequences were seen in very few donors, while some public TCRs were found in many individuals.

Trimmed from V: 5 bases; trimmed from J: 7 bases; junction bases lacking a gene match: 17. Inclusive of the bounding cysteine and phenylalanine, the CDR3 is 17 residues long. This entry keeps only the CDR3 DNA: 51 bases, framed from base 1. CDR1 and CDR2, per the germline V gene, are SNHLY and FYNNEI. The TCR comes from a man aged 25 to 45 in good health and CMV-seropositive. The sample comprised PBMCs. Rearrangement joined TRBV2 to TRBJ1-1; 9 bases in the middle match TRBD1. The CDR3 reads CASSLGQGTSNEGEAFF. The DNA sequence is TGTGCCAGCAGTCTTGGACAGGGGACGTCAAACGAGGGTGAAGCTTTCTTT.